Below, 30 T cell receptor beta chains from the same sample are listed, as sequenced in a study of blood T cell repertoires in COVID-19 (dated by TCRdb to 2019 to 2021). Receptor amplification or capture employed the immunoSEQ multiplex PCR assay. Held by TCRdb, this immuneACCESS table contains in-frame sequences only and omits some clones. Under half of the omission traces to an unresolved V gene where checked; the cause of the rest is unknown. For this sample there are some 350,000 clones; approximately 87% appear just once. The leading ten clones occupy roughly 5.2% of the sample. The sample taken for sequencing was PBMCs or T cells enriched from blood (not recorded which). The receptors were gathered from a woman aged 25 to 39 who had recovered from COVID-19.

This clone was seen only once. The rearrangement uses TRBV7-9 and TRBJ2-7; 7 bases align to TRBD2. Germline values: CDR1 SEHNR, CDR2 FQNEAQ (reference sequence). J gave up 4 bases and V 3 bases, and 6 bases lay outside the gene matches. The CDR3 runs to 14 residues. For the CDR3, the DNA is TGTGCCAGCAGCTTCCGCGGGGGACTATACGAGCAGTACTTC. Residues: CASSFRGGLYEQYF.

CDR3 amino acids: CASTRTGEGEQYF. CDR3 DNA: TGTGCCAGCACCCGGACAGGGGAAGGCGAGCAGTACTTC. V is TRBV6-5 and J is TRBJ2-7, with TRBD1 matching over 9 bases. From germline, CDR1 is MNHEY and CDR2 SVGAGI. The junction had 7 bases not matched to a gene; V was cut back by 7 bases and J by 6 bases. There are 13 residues in the CDR3.

The chain combines TRBV6-2 or TRBV6-3 with TRBJ2-3; 9 bases fit TRBD2. CDR1 is MNHEY and CDR2 is SVGEGT in the germline V gene. V lost 0 bases to trimming and J lost 4 bases; unmatched junction nucleotides: 8. The CDR3 extends over 17 amino acids. The CDR3 sequence: CASSYSMALAGADTQYF. The CDR3 DNA is TGTGCCAGCAGTTACTCGATGGCACTAGCGGGCGCAGATACGCAGTATTTT.

The V and J genes are TRBV7-6 and TRBJ1-2; perhaps TRBD1 as D (6 bases). Germline lookup yields CDR1 SGHVS and CDR2 FNYEAQ. The germline V and J ends were trimmed by 5 bases and 0 bases, with 13 bases remaining between them. This CDR3 region has 15 residues. The CDR3 sequence is CASSLGGRTNYGYTF. The CDR3 DNA sequence: TGTGCCAGCAGCCTCGGGGGGCGGACTAACTATGGCTACACCTTC.

V usage is TRBV19 and J usage is TRBJ1-6; D may be TRBD1 (6 bases). CDR1 and CDR2 (germline): LNHDA, SQIVND (reference sequence). The CDR3 spans 14 residues. V was clipped by 3 bases and J by 5 bases, with 8 bases between them. The CDR3 coding sequence is TGTGCCAGTAGTATCGGACAGAATAATTCACCCCTCCACTTT. As protein: CASSIGQNNSPLHF. The full variable domain, rest sourced from reference TRBV19 and TRBJ1-6, is DGGITQSPKYLFRKEGQNVTLSCEQNLNHDAMYWYRQDPGQGLRLIYYSQIVNDFQKGDIAEGYSVSREKKESFPLTVTSAQKNPTAFYLCASSIGQNNSPLHFGNGTRLTVT.

The CDR3 spells CAISESLSETQYF. The CDR3 DNA follows: TGTGCCATCAGTGAGTCCCTGAGTGAGACCCAGTACTTC. This chain joins TRBV10-3 and TRBJ2-5; D remains ambiguous. CDR3 length: 13 amino acids. From germline, CDR1 is ENHRY and CDR2 SYGVKD. V lost 0 bases to trimming and J lost 5 bases, with 7 bases between them.

The gene calls are TRBV9 and TRBJ2-3, with 8 bases fitting TRBD1. This CDR3 comprises 17 residues. The V gene's germline CDR1 is SGDLS and CDR2 YYNGEE. V lost 0 bases and J lost 2; bases outside the gene matches: 8. The CDR3 DNA follows: TGTGCCAGCAGCGTAGATCTGAGGACAGGGAACACAGATACGCAGTATTTT. It specifies CASSVDLRTGNTDTQYF.

This chain joins TRBV27 and TRBJ1-4; the match to TRBD1 covers 8 bases. CDR1 is MNHEY and CDR2 is SMNVEV in the germline V gene (reference sequence). The CDR3 length is 14 residues. The junction had 11 bases not matched to a gene; V was cut back by 4 bases and J by 13 bases. The CDR3 bases are TGTGCCAGCAGTTCTGGACAGGGTTTAGGGGGACTGTTTTTT. Translating it yields CASSSGQGLGGLFF.

The gene calls are TRBV5-1 and TRBJ1-1; D may be TRBD1 (5 bases). Germline V CDR1 and CDR2: SGHRS, YFSETQ. The CDR3 has 15 residues. With 0 bases removed from V and 1 base from J, the gap between germline ends came to 10 bases. Here the CDR3 reads CASSLGARANTEAFF. CDR3 in DNA: TGCGCCAGCAGCTTGGGTGCCAGGGCGAACACTGAAGCTTTCTTT. Full variable domain (remainder filled in from reference TRBV5-1 and TRBJ1-1): KAGVTQTPRYLIKTRGQQVTLSCSPISGHRSVSWYQQTPGQGLQFLFEYFSETQRNKGNFPGRFSGRQFSNSRSEMNVSTLELGDSALYLCASSLGARANTEAFFGQGTRLTVV.

This rearrangement joins TRBV13 to TRBJ1-2, with TRBD1 as a possible D gene (5 bases). V was cut by 1 base and J by 8 bases, with 20 bases left in between. Germline CDR1 reads PRHDT; CDR2 reads FYEKMQ (reference sequence). The CDR3 totals 16 residues. In nucleotides, the CDR3 is TGTGCCAGCAGCTTAGAAGCCAAGGGACTCGACGACGGCTACACCTTC. This encodes CASSLEAKGLDDGYTF.

The J gene is TRBJ1-4, the V gene TRBV28; a weak D match, TRBD1 (6 bases). The CDR3 totals 15 residues. The V gene's germline CDR1 is MDHEN and CDR2 SYDVKM. Trimming stripped 5 bases from V and 0 bases from J, with 10 bases between. The CDR3 DNA reads TGTGCCAGCAGTCCCCGGACAGCAACTAATGAAAAACTGTTTTTT. This translates into CASSPRTATNEKLFF.

This clone was counted a single time. The chain uses TRBV6-5 and TRBJ2-1, with 10 bases that match TRBD2. The V segment lost 6 bases and the J segment 4 bases; nucleotides outside the gene matches: 6. The germline V gene has CDR1 MNHEY and CDR2 SVGAGI. There are 15 residues in the CDR3. The CDR3 reads CASSLRLAGYNEQFF. CDR3 bases: TGTGCCAGCAGCCTCAGACTAGCGGGTTACAATGAGCAGTTCTTC.

Only a few counts were recorded for this clone. The chain uses TRBV5-6 and TRBJ1-4, with D unresolved. This CDR3 contains 15 residues. CDR1 is SGHDT and CDR2 is YYEEEE in the germline V gene. V was clipped by 4 bases and J by 8 bases, with 18 bases between them. This chain's CDR3 is CASSPPLESGEKLFF. DNA for the CDR3: TGTGCCAGCAGCCCCCCCCTAGAAAGCGGCGAAAAACTGTTTTTT.

This chain connects TRBV11-2 to TRBJ2-2; TRBD2 matches at 9 bases. This CDR3 is built from 18 residues. With 0 bases clipped from V and 1 base from J, the junction kept 6 bases outside the gene matches. Per the germline V gene, CDR1 is SGHAT and CDR2 is FQNNGV. CDR3 amino acids: CASSLDQAGGWNTGELFF. CDR3 bases: TGTGCCAGCAGCTTAGATCAAGCGGGGGGCTGGAACACCGGGGAGCTGTTTTTT.

This CDR3 is CASSSVTPSGQETQYF. CDR3 bases: TGTGCCAGCAGCTCAGTAACTCCTAGCGGTCAAGAGACCCAGTACTTC. The rearrangement links TRBV7-9 to TRBJ2-5, with 7 positions matching TRBD2. From germline, CDR1 is SEHNR and CDR2 FQNEAQ (reference sequence). The length of the CDR3 is 16 residues. V shed 4 bases, J shed 2 bases, and the junction held 10 bases outside the gene matches.

The rearrangement links TRBV20-1 to TRBJ2-3; TRBD2 agrees at 8 bases. Trimming removed 3 bases from V and 0 bases from J; junction bases left unmatched: 8. Germline-derived CDR1 and CDR2 are DFQATT and SNEGSKA (reference sequence). The CDR3 consists of 16 residues. For the CDR3, the DNA is TGCAGTGCTAGTGATCCCAGCGGGGGAAGCACAGATACGCAGTATTTT. It specifies CSASDPSGGSTDTQYF.

The V call is TRBV6-2 or TRBV6-3, the J call TRBJ2-5, with D possibly being TRBD2 (5 bases). V was cut by 6 bases and J by 0 bases, with 11 bases left in between. Germline assignment: CDR1 MNHEY and CDR2 SVGEGT. CDR3 size: 14 residues. This chain's CDR3 is CASSRGSDQETQYF. CDR3 nucleotides: TGTGCCAGCAGCCGCGGGTCGGACCAAGAGACCCAGTACTTC.

The genes are TRBV2 and TRBJ1-2, with D uncertain. The V and J ends lost 0 bases and 5 bases respectively, with 16 bases between them. Per germline, CDR1 SNHLY and CDR2 FYNNEI. The CDR3 runs to 16 residues. CDR3 DNA sequence: TGTGCCAGCAGTGAAGCCATAGCCGGGAGCCGGTATGGCTACACCTTC. Its translation is CASSEAIAGSRYGYTF. The variable domain in full, with the rest retrieved from reference TRBV2 and TRBJ1-2, is EPEVTQTPSHQVTQMGQEVILRCVPISNHLYFYWYRQILGQKVEFLVSFYNNEISEKSEIFDDQFSVERPDGSNFTLKIRSTKLEDSAMYFCASSEAIAGSRYGYTFGSGTRLTVV.

The rearrangement joins TRBV7-3 to TRBJ2-3; 10 positions match TRBD2. CDR3 length equals 18 residues. V lost 3 bases, J lost 2 bases, and 11 bases stayed unmatched. CDR1 is SGHTA, CDR2 FQGTGA, per germline. The CDR3 loop reads CASSFKPLAGAHTDTQYF. The CDR3 DNA reads TGTGCCAGCAGCTTCAAACCCCTAGCGGGGGCCCACACAGATACGCAGTATTTT.

In the case of this clone: Other nucleotide sequences from this sample produce the same CDR3. The rearrangement joins TRBV11-2 to TRBJ1-6; D not resolved. The CDR3 has 14 amino acids. Per germline, CDR1 SGHAT and CDR2 FQNNGV. The V end was cut by 3 bases, the J end by 5 bases, with 8 bases between. CDR3 amino acids: CASSFSGDNSPLHF. The CDR3 region has the DNA TGTGCCAGCAGCTTCTCCGGAGATAATTCACCCCTCCACTTT.

The chain uses TRBV6-1 and TRBJ1-5; tentative D call: TRBD1 (5 bases). The germline gives CDR1 MNHNS, CDR2 SASEGT. There are 15 residues in the CDR3. V lost 2 bases and J lost 4, with 12 bases in between. The CDR3 loop reads CASSEFGAGNQPQHF. CDR3 DNA sequence: TGTGCCAGCAGTGAATTCGGCGCAGGGAATCAGCCCCAGCATTTT.

V gene TRBV3-1 (or the pseudogene TRBV3-2) combines with J gene TRBJ2-6; no definite D call. CDR1 LGHDT and CDR2 YNNKEL come from the germline V gene (reference sequence). V dropped 3 bases and J dropped 0 bases, with 3 bases sitting between them. The CDR3 length is 14 residues. CDR3 in amino acids: CASSHLSGANVLTF. DNA for the CDR3: TGTGCCAGCAGCCACCTCTCTGGGGCCAACGTCCTGACTTTC.

This clone has only one observation. The chain has TRBV5-8 and TRBJ2-5, with D possibly TRBD1 on 6 matching bases. Trimming took off 4 bases at V and 7 bases at J, with 17 bases between the two ends. Germline CDR1 and CDR2: SGHTS and YDEGEE. The CDR3 consists of 14 residues. The CDR3: CASSHRAALGTQYF. The CDR3 DNA is TGTGCCAGCAGCCACAGGGCCGCGTTAGGGACCCAGTACTTC.

The chain employs TRBV4-2 and TRBJ1-3; 9 bases are shared with TRBD1. This CDR3 is built from 15 residues. V lost 2 bases and J lost 4; bases outside the gene matches: 3. Per germline, CDR1 LGHNA and CDR2 YNFKEQ. The chain's CDR3 is CASSQHGQGGNTIYF. The CDR3 region has the DNA TGTGCCAGCAGCCAACATGGACAGGGGGGAAACACCATATATTTT.

The chain has TRBV3-1 (or the pseudogene TRBV3-2) and TRBJ2-1; weak D call: TRBD2 (5 bases). The germline CDR1 and CDR2 sequences are LGHDT and YNNKEL (reference sequence). Trimming shortened V by 4 bases and J by 6 bases, and 7 bases separated the two germline ends. The CDR3 contains 12 residues. The chain's CDR3 is CASSRGRNEQFF. DNA of the CDR3: TGTGCCAGCAGCCGCGGGCGCAATGAGCAGTTCTTC.

The genes are TRBV5-1 and TRBJ1-2; 9 bases agree with TRBD1. The CDR3 length is 15 residues. The trim removed 0 bases at V and 8 bases at J, leaving 8 bases unmatched. The germline V gene encodes CDR1 SGHRS and CDR2 YFSETQ. CDR3 region: CASSLVAGTGSGYTF. The CDR3 coding sequence is TGCGCCAGCAGCTTGGTAGCCGGGACAGGGTCCGGCTACACCTTC.

Concerning this clone itself: Other nucleotide sequences from this sample produce the same CDR3. This rearrangement joins TRBV9 to TRBJ1-2; D remains unclear. Trimming cost V 0 bases and J 1 base, with 7 bases left between them. CDR1 is SGDLS, CDR2 YYNGEE, per germline. CDR3 length: 14 residues. CDR3 region: CASSVGRGNYGYTF. Here the CDR3 DNA reads TGTGCCAGCAGCGTAGGCCGAGGTAACTATGGCTACACCTTC.

The rearrangement joins TRBV6-2 or TRBV6-3 to TRBJ2-5, with D possibly TRBD2 on 6 matching bases. This CDR3 region has 16 residues. Trimming took 0 bases from V and 5 from J, leaving 16 bases between them. CDR1 and CDR2 (germline): MNHEY, SVGEGT. This chain's CDR3 is CASSYSKRDFGETQYF. CDR3 DNA: TGTGCCAGCAGTTACTCTAAGAGGGACTTCGGGGAGACCCAGTACTTC.

For this clone: The sample contains more than one DNA sequence encoding this CDR3. V is TRBV3-1 (or the pseudogene TRBV3-2) and J is TRBJ2-1; perhaps TRBD2 as D (5 bases). The CDR3 has 15 residues. Germline V CDR1 and CDR2: LGHDT, YNNKEL (reference sequence). V was pared by 1 base and J by 4 bases, with 11 bases between. CDR3 nucleotide sequence: TGTGCCAGCAGCCAAGCATCGGGCGGGTACAATGAGCAGTTCTTC. Protein product: CASSQASGGYNEQFF.

This clone was recorded many times. This sequence joins TRBV6-5 and TRBJ1-5, with D maybe TRBD1 (5 bases). Trimming cost V 8 bases and J 0 bases, with 8 bases left between them. The germline CDR1 and CDR2 sequences are MNHEY and SVGAGI. This CDR3 comprises 13 residues. CDR3 DNA sequence: TGTGCCAGCCAGACAGTTAGCAATCAGCCCCAGCATTTT. The encoded protein is CASQTVSNQPQHF.